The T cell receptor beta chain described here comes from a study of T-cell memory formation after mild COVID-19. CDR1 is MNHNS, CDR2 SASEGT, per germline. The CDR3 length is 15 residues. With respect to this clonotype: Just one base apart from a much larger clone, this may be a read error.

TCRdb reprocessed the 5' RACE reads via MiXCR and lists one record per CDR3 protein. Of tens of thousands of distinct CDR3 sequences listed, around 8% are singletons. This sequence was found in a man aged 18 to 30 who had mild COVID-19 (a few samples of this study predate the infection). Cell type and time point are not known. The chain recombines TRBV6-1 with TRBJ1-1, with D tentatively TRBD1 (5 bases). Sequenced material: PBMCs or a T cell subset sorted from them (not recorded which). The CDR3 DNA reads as TGTGCCAGCAGTGAAATCGGGCAGGGTAACACTGAAGCTTTATTT. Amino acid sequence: CASSEIGQGNTEALF.